The source of this T cell receptor (beta chain) is a study of cytomegalovirus exposure and HLA in healthy donors. Study-wide results and caveats: Prediction of most subjects' HLA-A and HLA-B alleles by TCR beta sequences was reportedly accurate. Donor immune exposure was known only as CMV serostatus. In an earlier analysis, about 87% or about 30%: the productive usage of most TCR beta V segments.

The PCR used 60 Vbeta and 13 Jbeta primers. TCRdb's table, derived via immunoSEQ multiplex PCR, lists solely in-frame clones and lacks some. The data hold fewer than 200,000 clones, with about 75% observed a single time. Per germline, CDR1 MNHNY and CDR2 SVGAGI (reference sequence). The CDR3 totals 14 residues. V was pared by 3 bases and J by 6 bases, with 5 bases of the junction left unmatched. For this clone: Its antigen is still unknown.

This clonotype originated in a male donor in good health and CMV-seronegative. Sequencing was performed on PBMCs. This rearrangement joins TRBV6-6 to TRBJ2-7; 10 bases agree with TRBD1. The CDR3 protein is CASSYVTGGREQYF. The CDR3 DNA reads TGTGCCAGCAGTTATGTGACAGGGGGCCGCGAGCAGTACTTC.